What follows are 6 T cell receptor beta chains derived from one specimen sequenced in a study of identical twins. MiXCR was run by TCRdb on the 5' RACE reads, yielding one entry per CDR3 protein. Of 240,000 or so distinct CDR3 sequences in the sample, approximately 7% were seen once. These data also featured in a second study, about yellow fever vaccine responses in identical twins.

The sequenced sample consisted of memory (CD45RO+) T cells sorted from blood. The origin of the receptors is a woman younger than 35 in good health.

This clonotype was seen a few times. The chain links TRBV2 to TRBJ2-1; D is uncertain. This CDR3 region has 13 residues. Deletions cut 1 base from V and 4 bases from J, with 5 bases between. Germline-derived CDR1 and CDR2 are SNHLY and FYNNEI. CDR3 loop: CASSEGRYNEQFF. DNA for the CDR3: TGTGCCAGCAGTGAAGGGCGGTACAATGAGCAGTTCTTC.

This clonotype was observed a few times. The V call is TRBV3-1, the J call TRBJ2-5; D possibly corresponds to TRBD1 (6 bases). CDR3 length: 16 amino acids. Germline CDR1 is LGHDT and CDR2 is YNNKEL (reference sequence). Between the trimmed V and J ends, which lost 1 base and 1 base, there was a span of 13 bases. The CDR3 sequence is CASSQVLGATQETQYF. The CDR3 bases are TGTGCCAGCAGCCAAGTCTTGGGGGCTACCCAAGAGACCCAGTACTTC.

The sample holds a few counts of this clonotype. V and J are TRBV15 and TRBJ2-3; 15 bases align to TRBD2. CDR1 LNHNV and CDR2 YYDKDF come from the germline V gene (reference sequence). The CDR3 loop spans 16 amino acids. V shed 5 bases and J 5 bases; nucleotides not matched to a gene: 5. DNA for the CDR3: TGTGCCACCAGCGGTCGGACTAGCGGGGGGGAAGATACGCAGTATTTT. This codes for CATSGRTSGGEDTQYF.

The sample holds one count of this clonotype. In nucleotides, the CDR3 is TGTGCCACCAGTGATTTGTCCCTCGATCCCGGGGAGCTGTTTTTT. This encodes CATSDLSLDPGELFF. This sequence joins TRBV24-1 and TRBJ2-2, with D unresolved. V was pared by 0 bases and J by 6 bases, with 10 bases between. CDR3 size: 15 residues. Looked up from germline, CDR1 is KGHDR and CDR2 is SFDVKD.

J is TRBJ1-6 and V is TRBV2; perhaps TRBD1 as D (6 bases). This CDR3 spans 15 amino acids. Germline CDR1 SNHLY, CDR2 FYNNEI. Trimming cost V 8 bases and J 0 bases, with 11 bases left between them. The chain's CDR3 is CASSGDISYNSPLHF. CDR3 in DNA: TGTGCCAGCTCGGGGGACATCTCCTATAATTCACCCCTCCACTTT.

This clonotype was seen repeatedly, ten times or more. The chain has TRBV11-3 and TRBJ2-1; D is ambiguous. CDR1 SGHNT and CDR2 YENEEA come from the germline V gene. The V end lost 4 bases, the J end lost 4 bases, and 14 bases lay between the germline ends. The CDR3 has 15 amino acids. CDR3 nucleotide sequence: TGTGCCAGCAGCTCCCCCCCTACCACTTACAATGAGCAGTTCTTC. It specifies CASSSPPTTYNEQFF.